This T cell receptor (beta chain) was sequenced during a study of cytomegalovirus exposure and HLA in healthy donors. The CDR3 covers 15 residues. Germline V CDR1 and CDR2: SGHDT, YYEEEE. V lost 4 bases, J lost 6 bases, and 14 bases lay in between. PCR amplification relied on 60 Vbeta primers (plus 13 Jbeta primers). TCRdb's table, derived via immunoSEQ multiplex PCR, lists solely in-frame clones and lacks some. The sample has approximately 100,000 clones, around three quarters seen once. This TCR came from a female donor in good health and CMV-seronegative. Sequences were obtained from PBMCs. The chain is built from TRBV5-6 and TRBJ1-6; a weak D match, TRBD1 (6 bases). CDR3: CASSRNRVTNSPLHF. For the CDR3, the DNA is TGTGCCAGCAGCAGAAACAGGGTTACTAATTCACCCCTCCACTTT.